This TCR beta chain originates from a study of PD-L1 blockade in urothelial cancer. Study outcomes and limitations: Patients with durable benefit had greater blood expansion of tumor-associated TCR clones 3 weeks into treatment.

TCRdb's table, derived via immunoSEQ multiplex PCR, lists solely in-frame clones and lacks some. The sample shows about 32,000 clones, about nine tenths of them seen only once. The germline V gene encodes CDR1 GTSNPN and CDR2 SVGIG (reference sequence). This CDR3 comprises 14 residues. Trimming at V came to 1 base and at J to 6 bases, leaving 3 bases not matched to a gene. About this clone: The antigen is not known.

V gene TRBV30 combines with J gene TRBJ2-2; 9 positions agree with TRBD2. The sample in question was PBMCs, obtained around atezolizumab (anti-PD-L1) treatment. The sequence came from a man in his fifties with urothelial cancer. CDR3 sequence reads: CAWSEVAGAGELFF. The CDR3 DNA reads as TGTGCCTGGAGTGAGGTAGCGGGAGCCGGGGAGCTGTTTTTT. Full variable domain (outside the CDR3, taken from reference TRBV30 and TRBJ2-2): SQTIHQWPATLVQPVGSPLSLECTVEGTSNPNLYWYRQAAGRGLQLLFYSVGIGQISSEVPQNLSASRPQDRQFILSSKKLLLSDSGFYLCAWSEVAGAGELFFGEGSRLTVL.